The 27 T cell receptor beta chains below come from one sample, sequenced in a study of tumour-infiltrating T cells in Burkitt lymphoma. Using immunoSEQ multiplex PCR, the repertoire was profiled, and TCRdb retains in-frame clones only, with some absent. The table includes around 4,500 clones, more than 20% detected once. The material sequenced was tumor tissue. These receptors all stem from a human donor with diffuse large B-cell lymphoma.

This clone was counted only a few times. The chain carries TRBV4-1 and TRBJ1-5; no reliable D call. Trimming removed 1 base from V and 9 bases from J, with 7 bases in between. CDR1 and CDR2 (germline): MGHRA, YSYEKL. There are 12 residues in the CDR3. This CDR3 is CASSQGGGPQHF. The CDR3, as DNA: TGCGCCAGCAGCCAAGGAGGAGGGCCCCAGCATTTT.

There are a few counts of this clone. The V call is TRBV5-1, the J call TRBJ2-1; D is undetermined. The CDR3 spans 16 residues. Looked up from germline, CDR1 is SGHRS and CDR2 is YFSETQ. V dropped 0 bases and J dropped 8 bases, with 18 bases sitting between them. CDR3 loop: CASSLAMYRNVDEQFF. As DNA, the CDR3 is TGCGCCAGCAGCTTGGCTATGTATCGGAATGTAGATGAGCAGTTCTTC. The whole variable domain, remainder taken from reference TRBV5-1 and TRBJ2-1, is KAGVTQTPRYLIKTRGQQVTLSCSPISGHRSVSWYQQTPGQGLQFLFEYFSETQRNKGNFPGRFSGRQFSNSRSEMNVSTLELGDSALYLCASSLAMYRNVDEQFFGPGTRLTVL.

Here the CDR3 reads CASSQDRWGGPSDTQYF. The CDR3 region has the DNA TGCGCCAGCAGCCAAGATCGGTGGGGAGGGCCCTCAGATACGCAGTATTTT. This chain joins TRBV4-1 and TRBJ2-3; the match to TRBD2 covers 7 bases. This CDR3 contains 17 residues. V gave up 0 bases and J gave up 4 bases; unmatched junction bases: 10. Germline V lookup: CDR1 MGHRA, CDR2 YSYEKL.

In this sample, this clone turned up a few times. The rearrangement joins TRBV4-1 to TRBJ1-1; 10 nucleotides align to TRBD1. V lost 1 base and J lost 5; bases outside the gene matches: 10. Germline V gene sequence: CDR1 MGHRA, CDR2 YSYEKL. This CDR3 has 17 amino acids. CDR3 sequence (DNA): TGCGCCAGCAGCCAAGCCGGGACAGGGGATGTTAGGACTGAAGCTTTCTTT. Translated, it gives CASSQAGTGDVRTEAFF.

The chain carries TRBV10-3 and TRBJ2-1; D not resolved. Trimming took off 7 bases at V and 0 bases at J, with 13 bases between the two ends. CDR3 size: 15 residues. Per germline, CDR1 ENHRY and CDR2 SYGVKD. For the CDR3, the DNA is TGTGCCATCACTACCGGGCCCAGCTCCTACAATGAGCAGTTCTTC. It encodes CAITTGPSSYNEQFF.

DNA for the CDR3: TGTGCCAGCAGTTACTCGATAGTCTCAGGAGCCACTGAAGCTTTCTTT. Translating it yields CASSYSIVSGATEAFF. The chain carries TRBV6-5 and TRBJ1-1; D remains ambiguous. The CDR3 is made up of 16 amino acids. Germline lookup yields CDR1 MNHEY and CDR2 SVGAGI. The V end lost 0 bases, the J end lost 4 bases, and 15 bases lay between the germline ends.

The V and J genes are TRBV5-4 and TRBJ1-1; D not certain. V was cut by 3 bases and J by 6 bases, with 18 bases left in between. Germline values: CDR1 SGHNT, CDR2 YYREEE (reference sequence). CDR3 length: 15 residues. CDR3 DNA sequence: TGTGCCAGCAGCTATTCGACTCGGACGGCCGCTGAAGCTTTCTTT. It specifies CASSYSTRTAAEAFF. The variable domain in full, with the rest retrieved from reference TRBV5-4 and TRBJ1-1, is ETGVTQSPTHLIKTRGQQVTLRCSSQSGHNTVSWYQQALGQGPQFIFQYYREEENGRGNFPPRFSGLQFPNYSSELNVNALELDDSALYLCASSYSTRTAAEAFFGQGTRLTVV.

The chain combines TRBV4-3 with TRBJ2-3; no clear D. V was cut by 0 bases and J by 0 bases, with 10 bases left in between. The CDR3 runs 16 residues. The germline CDR1 and CDR2 sequences are LGHNA and YSLEER. The CDR3 sequence is CASSQDLRISTDTQYF. The CDR3 bases are TGCGCCAGCAGCCAAGATTTGCGGATCAGCACAGATACGCAGTATTTT.

The J gene is TRBJ2-2, the V gene TRBV19, with 8 nucleotides matching TRBD1. The V gene end was trimmed by 6 bases and the J gene end by 3 bases; junction bases not matched to a gene: 3. Germline CDR1 LNHDA, CDR2 SQIVND (reference sequence). The CDR3 length is 14 residues. CDR3 bases: TGTGCCAGTAGAGAGACAGGGGACACCGGGGAGCTGTTTTTT. This translates into CASRETGDTGELFF.

The V and J genes are TRBV27 and TRBJ1-3; no definite D call. The CDR3 spans 15 residues. Between the trimmed V and J ends, which lost 4 bases and 0 bases, there was a span of 10 bases. Germline V CDR1 and CDR2: MNHEY, SMNVEV (reference sequence). The CDR3 loop is CASSSLGNSGNTIYF. CDR3 nucleotides: TGTGCCAGCAGTTCTCTAGGGAACTCTGGAAACACCATATATTTT.

In this sample, this clone turned up a few times. The chain is built from TRBV13 and TRBJ1-1; TRBD1 matches 10 bases. Germline V gene lookup returns CDR1 PRHDT and CDR2 FYEKMQ (reference sequence). This CDR3 has 16 residues. V was clipped by 5 bases and J by 0 bases; unmatched bases: 6. DNA for the CDR3: TGTGCCAGCAGCAGGACAGGGGGGTGGATGAACACTGAAGCTTTCTTT. This gives the protein CASSRTGGWMNTEAFF. Based on the CDR3 plus reference TRBV13 and TRBJ1-1, the full variable domain is AAGVIQSPRHLIKEKRETATLKCYPIPRHDTVYWYQQGPGQDPQFLISFYEKMQSDKGSIPDRFSAQQFSDYHSELNMSSLELGDSALYFCASSRTGGWMNTEAFFGQGTRLTVV.

The chain combines TRBV30 with TRBJ2-7; the D gene could be TRBD1 or TRBD2 (5 bases each). CDR1 and CDR2 (germline): GTSNPN, SVGIG (reference sequence). This CDR3 spans 12 amino acids. The V end lost 4 bases, the J end lost 3 bases, and 10 bases lay between the germline ends. Written as DNA, the CDR3 is TGTGCCTGGACACGGGACCACTACGAGCAGTACTTC. Translation: CAWTRDHYEQYF. The full variable domain, rest sourced from reference TRBV30 and TRBJ2-7, is SQTIHQWPATLVQPVGSPLSLECTVEGTSNPNLYWYRQAAGRGLQLLFYSVGIGQISSEVPQNLSASRPQDRQFILSSKKLLLSDSGFYLCAWTRDHYEQYFGPGTRLTVT.

The chain employs TRBV27 and TRBJ2-5; 9 nucleotides match TRBD2. J gave up 5 bases and V 3 bases, and 4 bases lay outside the gene matches. The CDR3 length is 14 residues. The germline V gene has CDR1 MNHEY and CDR2 SMNVEV (reference sequence). The CDR3 region is CASSFRGRVETQYF. CDR3 coding DNA: TGTGCCAGCAGTTTTCGCGGGAGGGTGGAGACCCAGTACTTC.

This chain uses TRBV4-3 with TRBJ2-1, with 14 bases lining up with TRBD2. Germline CDR1 reads LGHNA; CDR2 reads YSLEER. V shed 3 bases and J 7 bases; nucleotides not matched to a gene: 11. The CDR3 has 18 residues. CDR3 protein: CASSHERLAGGPPNEQFF. The CDR3 nucleotides are TGCGCCAGCAGCCATGAACGACTAGCGGGAGGGCCACCGAATGAGCAGTTCTTC.

CDR3 DNA: TGTGCCAGCAGGAGCACAGCAGATACGCAGTATTTT. Its translation is CASRSTADTQYF. The V gene is TRBV7-9, the J gene TRBJ2-3; D uncertain. CDR1 and CDR2 (germline): SEHNR, FQNEAQ (reference sequence). V lost 6 bases, J lost 4 bases, and 8 bases lay in between. The CDR3 runs to 12 residues.

The rearrangement joins TRBV19 to TRBJ2-2; D perhaps matches TRBD2 (5 bases). The CDR3 sequence is 15 residues long. Germline CDR1 reads LNHDA; CDR2 reads SQIVND (reference sequence). V shed 7 bases and J shed 0 bases, with 12 bases lying between them. CDR3 bases: TGTGCCAGTACTCAGATCGGGGCGAACACCGGGGAGCTGTTTTTT. This sequence encodes CASTQIGANTGELFF. Based on the CDR3 plus reference TRBV19 and TRBJ2-2, the full variable domain is DGGITQSPKYLFRKEGQNVTLSCEQNLNHDAMYWYRQDPGQGLRLIYYSQIVNDFQKGDIAEGYSVSREKKESFPLTVTSAQKNPTAFYLCASTQIGANTGELFFGEGSRLTVL.

This clone was observed a handful of times. The chain joins TRBV27 to TRBJ1-1; 8 bases are shared with TRBD1. Germline CDR1 is MNHEY and CDR2 is SMNVEV (reference sequence). This CDR3 has 14 residues. Trimming took 4 bases from V and 4 from J; bases not matched to a gene: 5. CDR3 residues: CASSSTGVSTEAFF. CDR3 DNA: TGTGCCAGCAGTTCGACAGGGGTGAGCACTGAAGCTTTCTTT.

The chain is built from TRBV18 and TRBJ2-2; TRBD2 might be the D (6 bases). V was cut by 4 bases and J by 0 bases, with 12 bases left in between. Per germline, CDR1 KGHSH and CDR2 LQKENI. The CDR3 runs 16 residues. The CDR3 region has the DNA TGTGCCAGCTCACTAACACTAGCTCCGAACACCGGGGAGCTGTTTTTT. It encodes CASSLTLAPNTGELFF.

This rearrangement joins TRBV7-8 to TRBJ2-2; the D gene is possibly TRBD1 (6 bases). Germline V lookup: CDR1 SGHVS, CDR2 FQNEAQ. The CDR3 contains 16 residues. The V end was cut by 5 bases, the J end by 5 bases, with 18 bases between. Here the CDR3 reads CASSPRGAVDTGELFF. The DNA for the CDR3 is TGTGCCAGCAGCCCCAGGGGAGCGGTTGATACCGGGGAGCTGTTTTTT.

The genes are TRBV6-5 and TRBJ1-1, with D maybe TRBD1 (6 bases). Trimming took 5 bases from V and 5 from J, leaving 15 bases between them. Germline V gives CDR1 MNHEY, CDR2 SVGAGI. CDR3 length: 14 amino acids. CDR3 nucleotide sequence: TGTGCCAGCAGTCCGGGGGGCGCACAGACTGAAGCTTTCTTT. Protein product: CASSPGGAQTEAFF.

In this sample, this clone turned up a few times. The chain carries TRBV29-1 and TRBJ1-1; no clear D. V lost 3 bases and J lost 4, with 6 bases in between. CDR1 and CDR2 from the germline V gene are SQVTM and ANQGSEA. The CDR3 consists of 11 residues. CDR3 protein: CSVDPSTEAFF. The CDR3 DNA reads as TGCAGCGTTGACCCAAGCACTGAAGCTTTCTTT.

The gene calls are TRBV6-1 and TRBJ2-1; TRBD2 is a possible D gene (6 bases). Germline lookup yields CDR1 MNHNS and CDR2 SASEGT. The CDR3 loop spans 17 amino acids. The V end was cut by 1 base, the J end by 4 bases, with 17 bases between. CDR3 region: CASSEENPGLAYNEQFF. For the CDR3, the DNA is TGTGCCAGCAGTGAAGAAAACCCGGGACTCGCATACAATGAGCAGTTCTTC.

This clone was detected a few times. The chain has TRBV6-5 and TRBJ2-7, with 7 nucleotides matching TRBD1. Germline V gene data show CDR1 as MNHEY and CDR2 as SVGAGI. Trimming removed 6 bases from V and 1 base from J; junction bases left unmatched: 6. CDR3 length: 14 amino acids. CDR3 loop: CASRTGQFSYEQYF. For the CDR3, the DNA is TGTGCCAGCAGAACGGGACAGTTTTCCTACGAGCAGTACTTC.

The chain has TRBV5-1 and TRBJ2-2, with unresolved D. V lost 0 bases and J lost 4, with 7 bases in between. CDR1 and CDR2 from the germline V gene are SGHRS and YFSETQ. This CDR3 region has 14 residues. As DNA, the CDR3 is TGCGCCAGCAGCTTGGACGGCGGCACCGGGGAGCTGTTTTTT. Translated: CASSLDGGTGELFF.

The rearrangement uses TRBV10-3 and TRBJ2-7; 11 positions match TRBD1. V lost 5 bases and J lost 6; bases outside the gene matches: 3. This CDR3 has 13 amino acids. Germline V gene lookup returns CDR1 ENHRY and CDR2 SYGVKD. The CDR3 region has the DNA TGTGCCATCAGTTGGACAGGGGGCCTCGAGCAGTACTTC. Its translation is CAISWTGGLEQYF.

V usage is TRBV19 and J usage is TRBJ2-1, with unresolved D. V lost 4 bases and J lost 4, with 8 bases in between. Germline CDR1 reads LNHDA; CDR2 reads SQIVND (reference sequence). There are 13 residues in the CDR3. The CDR3 region has the DNA TGTGCCAGTAGTAGGGAAGGATACAATGAGCAGTTCTTC. Its protein is CASSREGYNEQFF.

This clone occurred a few times. V is TRBV9 and J is TRBJ2-3, with D perhaps matching TRBD2 (5 bases). Germline V gene data show CDR1 as SGDLS and CDR2 as YYNGEE. V lost 7 bases and J 2 bases, leaving 17 bases between the germline ends. The CDR3 contains 15 residues. CDR3 loop: CASSPQSGITDTQYF. DNA for the CDR3: TGTGCCAGCTCCCCCCAATCCGGGATCACAGATACGCAGTATTTT.